The clone carrying this T cell receptor beta chain was counted a single time. Its antigen is unknown. This CDR3 spans 18 amino acids. Trimming shortened V by 4 bases and J by 4 bases, and 23 bases separated the two germline ends. The V gene's germline CDR1 is MDHEN and CDR2 SYDVKM. This sample stems from a study of T cell responses to AZD1222 COVID-19 vaccine. General study points: Among AZD1222 vaccinees, only six were seropositive at baseline. A mostly white British donor set with more females was recruited, and clonal diversity was possibly underestimated.

TCRdb's copy holds only in-frame clones and misses some; the assay was immunoSEQ multiplex PCR. The sample has about 150,000 clones, around 90% seen once. Pooled samples include second doses given at about 4 or 12 weeks. This chain connects TRBV28 to TRBJ1-3; perhaps TRBD1 as D (5 bases). This TCR was recovered from an adult who received the AZD1222 COVID-19 vaccine. The sequences come from peripheral blood, collected 28 days after the second AZD1222 dose. CDR3 amino acids: CASSSPSTGTAGGNTIYF. CDR3 in DNA: TGTGCCAGCAGTTCTCCCTCGACGGGGACTGCGGGAGGAAACACCATATATTTT.